Sequencing of this T cell receptor (beta chain) was carried out in a study of early T cells in non-severe SARS-CoV-2 infection. Study-wide results and caveats: Anti-spike CD8 specificities were favored by VDJdb matching, whose results missed private and CD4 specificities.

TCRdb passed the 5' RACE reads through MiXCR, listing each CDR3 protein once. The repertoire holds some 67,000 distinct CDR3 sequences, over 8% seen once, with less than 20% in the top ten. This clonotype was seen at least ten times. The antigen remains undetermined. The CDR3 runs 12 residues. V was cut by 5 bases and J by 2 bases, with 7 bases left in between. CDR1 is MDHEN, CDR2 SYDVKM, per germline. This specimen consisted of whole blood, obtained at baseline. This TCR was recovered from an adult who was a healthcare worker with PCR-confirmed SARS-CoV-2 infection or an uninfected control (not recorded which). The V call is TRBV28, the J call TRBJ2-7, with D unresolved. As DNA, the CDR3 is TGTGCCAGCAGTCTCAACACCTACGAGCAGTACTTC. Its translation: CASSLNTYEQYF. The variable domain in full, with the rest retrieved from reference TRBV28 and TRBJ2-7, is DVKVTQSSRYLVKRTGEKVFLECVQDMDHENMFWYRQDPGLGLRLIYFSYDVKMKEKGDIPEGYSVSREKKERFSLILESASTNQTSMYLCASSLNTYEQYFGPGTRLTVT.